This TCR beta chain was captured by sequencing in a study of CD8 T cells in ankylosing spondylitis. Study-level results: Disease-associated clones were reportedly significantly overrepresented in matched ankylosing spondylitis synovial fluid.

Each CDR3 protein gets one entry after TCRdb re-called the 5' RACE reads with MiXCR. The sample carries approximately 150,000 distinct CDR3 sequences, roughly a third recorded once. V lost 3 bases and J lost 6; bases outside the gene matches: 14. The CDR3 contains 17 residues. The V gene's germline CDR1 is SNHLY and CDR2 FYNNEI. A few counts support this clonotype. The antigen is undetermined. This clonotype was obtained from a male donor with ankylosing spondylitis. Material for sequencing was synovial fluid, either unsorted or a sorted T cell fraction (not recorded which). The rearrangement joins TRBV2 to TRBJ1-1; TRBD1 aligns across 9 bases. The CDR3 DNA follows: TGTGCCAGCAGTGAGCCGGTCGGACAGGGGATACCGTCTGAAGCTTTCTTT. Protein sequence: CASSEPVGQGIPSEAFF.